This T cell receptor (beta chain) was identified during a study of T cell responses to AZD1222 COVID-19 vaccine. Overall study results and limits: The sample set comprised mostly white British donors with more females, and clonal diversity was possibly underestimated. Spike-specific TCR breadth and depth both grew after two AZD1222 doses. Only a handful of individuals given AZD1222 were seropositive at baseline. Spike-wide coverage was observed for vaccine-associated CD4 TCRs, with dominant responses at 160-218 and 743-854.

The CDR3 is 19 residues long. V lost 3 bases, J lost 0 bases, and 16 bases stayed unmatched. Germline V lookup: CDR1 SGHRS, CDR2 YFSETQ. Points on this clone: The antigen is not known.

TCRdb keeps only in-frame clones here, not all; method: immunoSEQ multiplex PCR. The sample shows some 96,000 clones, 70% to 90% of them seen only once. The sequencing here drew on peripheral blood, taken on day 0 of AZD1222 vaccination. V usage is TRBV5-1 and J usage is TRBJ1-2; 8 positions match TRBD1. The TCR was taken from an adult in good health. DNA of the CDR3: TGCGCCAGCAGCTCACCAGGGGGCCGAGACACCCAGTCTAACTATGGCTACACCTTC. This encodes CASSSPGGRDTQSNYGYTF.